These 22 T cell receptor beta chains share one sample of origin, sequenced in a study of T-cell reconstitution after alpha-beta-depleted transplantation in children. Construction of the TCRbeta library involved unique molecular identifiers. A single record per CDR3 protein comes from TCRdb applying MiXCR to the PCR reads. In the table there are about 260,000 distinct CDR3 sequences, roughly 11% of which are singletons. The sample was peripheral blood, taken 180 days after TCRalphabeta/CD19-depleted stem cell transplant. Receptors originate from a male patient aged 2 to 9 who had a stem cell transplant for chronic granulomatous disease, so the T cells may come from the graft donor.

This clonotype was seen repeatedly, ten times or more. V and J are TRBV10-1 and TRBJ2-2; 10 positions agree with TRBD2. The germline V gene has CDR1 WNHNN and CDR2 SYGVQD (reference sequence). There are 16 residues in the CDR3. V was pared by 0 bases and J by 7 bases, with 5 bases of the junction left unmatched. CDR3 amino acids: CASSESAGGQYGELFF. In nucleotides, the CDR3 is TGCGCCAGCAGTGAGTCAGCGGGAGGGCAATACGGGGAGCTGTTTTTT.

To note about this clonotype: A much larger clone differs by one base, so this may be a read error. The CDR3 does not end in the conserved phenylalanine or tryptophan, so this is likely a read error. The V and J genes are TRBV7-9 and TRBJ2-1, with D perhaps TRBD2 (5 bases). CDR1 is SEHNR and CDR2 is FQNEAQ in the germline V gene (reference sequence). V dropped 0 bases and J dropped 9 bases, with 12 bases sitting between them. This CDR3 is built from 14 residues. The CDR3 loop reads CASSLAINRGEQFS. The DNA of the CDR3 is TGTGCCAGCAGCTTAGCGATTAACCGGGGTGAGCAGTTCTCC.

This clonotype was recorded at least ten times. The V gene is TRBV29-1, the J gene TRBJ1-2; 12 bases match TRBD1. The V segment lost 2 bases and the J segment 6 bases; nucleotides outside the gene matches: 1. Germline CDR1 and CDR2: SQVTM and ANQGSEA. CDR3 length equals 13 residues. The CDR3, as DNA: TGCAGCGTTGAATGGGACAGGGGGCATGGCTACACCTTC. Its translation: CSVEWDRGHGYTF.

This clonotype was recorded many times. The V call is TRBV3-1, the J call TRBJ2-2; D gene uncertain. The V and J ends lost 4 bases and 1 base respectively, with 7 bases between them. Germline-derived CDR1 and CDR2 are LGHDT and YNNKEL (reference sequence). The CDR3 contains 14 residues. The CDR3 here is CASSRVQNTGELFF. The DNA for the CDR3 is TGTGCCAGCAGCCGGGTTCAGAACACCGGGGAGCTGTTTTTT. Complete variable domain (other parts from reference TRBV3-1 and TRBJ2-2): DTAVSQTPKYLVTQMGNDKSIKCEQNLGHDTMYWYKQDSKKFLKIMFSYNNKELIINETVPNRFSPKSPDKAHLNLHINSLELGDSAVYFCASSRVQNTGELFFGEGSRLTVL.

As regards this clonotype: Just one base apart from a much larger clone, this may be a read error. The J gene is TRBJ2-2, the V gene TRBV5-1; D remains ambiguous. Deletions cut 1 base from V and 9 bases from J, with 13 bases between. The CDR3 has 14 residues. Germline assignment: CDR1 SGHRS and CDR2 YFSETQ. The CDR3 spells CASSLSTLVWELFF. CDR3 DNA: TGCGCCAGCAGCTTGTCTACCCTGGTCTGGGAGCTGTTTTTT.

This clonotype was counted at least ten times. The chain carries TRBV28 and TRBJ1-5, with D perhaps matching TRBD1 (5 bases). CDR1 and CDR2 (germline): MDHEN, SYDVKM. Trimming shortened V by 3 bases and J by 3 bases, and 12 bases separated the two germline ends. The CDR3 extends over 15 amino acids. The CDR3: CASSLVRVVNQPQHF. CDR3 sequence (DNA): TGTGCCAGCAGTTTGGTCAGGGTGGTCAATCAGCCCCAGCATTTT.

This clonotype was detected ten times or more. The chain couples TRBV20-1 to TRBJ2-3; possibly TRBD2 for D (6 bases). V lost 3 bases and J 2 bases, leaving 27 bases between the germline ends. The CDR3 consists of 19 residues. Per germline, CDR1 DFQATT and CDR2 SNEGSKA (reference sequence). In nucleotides, the CDR3 is TGCAGTGCTAGGGGTTTGGAGGGCCCTAAGATCCGCACCACAGATACGCAGTATTTT. It is translated as CSARGLEGPKIRTTDTQYF.

This clonotype was observed at least ten times. This sequence joins TRBV7-8 and TRBJ2-3, with D uncertain. In germline, CDR1 is SGHVS, CDR2 FQNEAQ. Trimming cost V 5 bases and J 2 bases, with 8 bases left between them. The CDR3 is 13 residues long. The CDR3 region is CASSRLITDTQYF. Here the CDR3 DNA reads TGTGCCAGCAGCCGACTGATCACAGATACGCAGTATTTT.

This clonotype has ten or more counts. The chain joins TRBV28 to TRBJ1-6, with 7 bases that match TRBD1. The length of the CDR3 is 14 residues. With 10 bases clipped from V and 2 bases from J, the junction kept 5 bases outside the gene matches. CDR1 is MDHEN and CDR2 is SYDVKM in the germline V gene. The CDR3 here is CAIRDSPYNSPLHF. The CDR3 nucleotides read TGTGCCATCCGGGACAGCCCCTATAATTCACCCCTCCACTTT.

This clonotype occurred many times. V is TRBV5-6 and J is TRBJ2-5; TRBD2 agrees at 9 bases. The CDR3 spans 14 residues. Germline V gene lookup returns CDR1 SGHDT and CDR2 YYEEEE. J was trimmed by 1 base and V by 4 bases; bases with no gene match: 2. The CDR3 spells CASSDSGSQETQYF. Here the CDR3 DNA reads TGTGCCAGCAGCGATAGCGGGAGCCAAGAGACCCAGTACTTC.

The table lists this clonotype with many counts. The J gene is TRBJ2-5, the V gene TRBV7-8; perhaps D is TRBD1 or TRBD2 (5 bases each). Trimming took 1 base from V and 2 from J, leaving 11 bases between them. CDR1 SGHVS and CDR2 FQNEAQ come from the germline V gene. The CDR3 contains 15 residues. CDR3 sequence: CASSLGGSSQETQYF. The CDR3 DNA follows: TGTGCCAGCAGCTTAGGGGGGAGCTCACAAGAGACCCAGTACTTC.

This clonotype was seen a handful of times. V is TRBV3-1 and J is TRBJ2-4; possibly TRBD2 for D (6 bases). Trimming pared 0 bases from V and 3 bases from J, leaving 15 bases between. CDR3 length: 17 residues. Looked up from germline, CDR1 is LGHDT and CDR2 is YNNKEL (reference sequence). The CDR3, as DNA: TGTGCCAGCAGCCAAGATGGGGGGATGAGGGGCAAAAACATTCAGTACTTC. Protein sequence: CASSQDGGMRGKNIQYF. Filled out from reference TRBV3-1 and TRBJ2-4, the complete variable domain reads DTAVSQTPKYLVTQMGNDKSIKCEQNLGHDTMYWYKQDSKKFLKIMFSYNNKELIINETVPNRFSPKSPDKAHLNLHINSLELGDSAVYFCASSQDGGMRGKNIQYFGAGTRLSVL.

This clonotype appeared many times. The chain links TRBV7-2 to TRBJ1-1; D call uncertain. Trimming pared 1 base from V and 3 bases from J, leaving 12 bases between. This CDR3 has 15 amino acids. Germline-derived CDR1 and CDR2 are SGHTA and FQGNSA. CDR3 in amino acids: CASSLVPQADTEAFF. The CDR3 DNA reads as TGTGCCAGCAGCTTAGTCCCCCAGGCGGACACTGAAGCTTTCTTT.

This clonotype has a count of ten or more. This chain connects TRBV20-1 to TRBJ1-1; 7 nucleotides align to TRBD1. Germline V gives CDR1 DFQATT, CDR2 SNEGSKA (reference sequence). Trimming removed 5 bases from V and 1 base from J; junction bases left unmatched: 7. The CDR3 sequence is 14 residues long. For the CDR3, the DNA is TGCAGTGCTTCAGGACAGGCGAAGAACACTGAAGCTTTCTTT. This sequence encodes CSASGQAKNTEAFF.

This clonotype was seen repeatedly, ten times or more. The rearrangement joins TRBV7-2 to TRBJ2-3; TRBD2 matches at 7 bases. Looked up from germline, CDR1 is SGHTA and CDR2 is FQGNSA. The length of the CDR3 is 16 residues. V shed 3 bases, J shed 2 bases, and the junction held 8 bases outside the gene matches. CDR3 loop: CASSFGGSGVTDTQYF. For the CDR3, the DNA is TGTGCCAGCAGCTTTGGCGGGAGTGGGGTCACAGATACGCAGTATTTT.

This clonotype showed up many times. The CDR3 nucleotides are TGTGCCAGCAGCTTAACGACACCCCTGGGAGATACGCAGTATTTT. Its protein product is CASSLTTPLGDTQYF. The genes are TRBV7-9 and TRBJ2-3; D not certain. Germline assignment: CDR1 SEHNR and CDR2 FQNEAQ (reference sequence). This CDR3 is built from 15 residues. V was trimmed by 2 bases and J by 5 bases, leaving 14 bases between them.

J is TRBJ2-2 and V is TRBV23-1; unclear D gene. TRBV23-1 is assigned to the ORF class and has an uncertain function. The V end lost 0 bases, the J end lost 8 bases, and 7 bases lay between the germline ends. This CDR3 contains 13 residues. The CDR3 sequence: CASSQSQEGELFF. The CDR3, as DNA: TGCGCCAGCAGTCAATCGCAAGAGGGGGAGCTGTTTTTT.

The V call is TRBV7-9, the J call TRBJ2-7; TRBD2 aligns across 9 bases. Unmatched junction bases numbered 10, after V lost 1 base and J lost 3 bases. The CDR3 totals 17 residues. Germline V gene lookup returns CDR1 SEHNR and CDR2 FQNEAQ (reference sequence). The CDR3 nucleotides read TGTGCCAGCAGCTTAGGGACCTTAGCGGGGGACCTCTACGAGCAGTACTTC. As protein: CASSLGTLAGDLYEQYF. Combining the CDR3 with reference TRBV7-9 and TRBJ2-7 gives the whole variable domain DTGVSQNPRHKITKRGQNVTFRCDPISEHNRLYWYRQTLGQGPEFLTYFQNEAQLEKSRLLSDRFSAERPKGSFSTLEIQRTEQGDSAMYLCASSLGTLAGDLYEQYFGPGTRLTVT.

This clonotype was seen many times. The rearrangement uses TRBV20-1 and TRBJ2-2; the D is unclear. V gave up 0 bases and J gave up 6 bases, with 8 bases separating them. The CDR3 loop spans 13 amino acids. Germline lookup yields CDR1 DFQATT and CDR2 SNEGSKA (reference sequence). This chain's CDR3 is CSARDLIAGELFF. The CDR3 DNA reads TGCAGTGCTAGAGATCTTATCGCCGGGGAGCTGTTTTTT.

This clonotype was seen a few times. This sequence joins TRBV20-1 and TRBJ2-7, with 9 bases aligning to TRBD2. With 2 bases clipped from V and 1 base from J, the junction kept 9 bases outside the gene matches. Per germline, CDR1 DFQATT and CDR2 SNEGSKA (reference sequence). The CDR3 extends over 16 amino acids. DNA of the CDR3: TGCAGTGCTAGACCCACTGGGCGGGAGGGGTCCTACGAGCAGTACTTC. Its protein product is CSARPTGREGSYEQYF.

In this sample, this clonotype turned up many times. The chain couples TRBV9 to TRBJ2-7, with D unclear. Germline CDR1 and CDR2: SGDLS and YYNGEE. This CDR3 has 15 residues. The V gene lost 4 bases and the J gene lost 2 bases, with 16 bases spanning the gap. This CDR3 reads CASSTRLVSTYEQYF. DNA for the CDR3: TGTGCCAGCAGCACCCGACTTGTATCCACCTACGAGCAGTACTTC.

This clonotype was recorded many times. The chain couples TRBV18 to TRBJ1-1; D is undetermined. The CDR3 runs 14 residues. Trimming shortened V by 8 bases and J by 4 bases, and 17 bases separated the two germline ends. CDR1 and CDR2 (germline): KGHSH, LQKENI. The CDR3 sequence is CASMGNWQTTEAFF. For the CDR3, the DNA is TGTGCCAGCATGGGGAACTGGCAGACCACTGAAGCTTTCTTT.